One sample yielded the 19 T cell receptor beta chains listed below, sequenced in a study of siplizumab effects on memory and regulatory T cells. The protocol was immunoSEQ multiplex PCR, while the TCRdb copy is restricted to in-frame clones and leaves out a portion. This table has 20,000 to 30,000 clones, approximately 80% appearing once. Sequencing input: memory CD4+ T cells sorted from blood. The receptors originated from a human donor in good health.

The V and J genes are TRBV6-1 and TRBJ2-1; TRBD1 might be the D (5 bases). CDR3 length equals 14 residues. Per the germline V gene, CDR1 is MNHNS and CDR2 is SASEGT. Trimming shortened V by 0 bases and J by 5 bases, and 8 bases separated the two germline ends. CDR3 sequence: CASSEAGQDNEQFF. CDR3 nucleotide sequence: TGTGCCAGCAGTGAAGCGGGGCAGGACAATGAGCAGTTCTTC.

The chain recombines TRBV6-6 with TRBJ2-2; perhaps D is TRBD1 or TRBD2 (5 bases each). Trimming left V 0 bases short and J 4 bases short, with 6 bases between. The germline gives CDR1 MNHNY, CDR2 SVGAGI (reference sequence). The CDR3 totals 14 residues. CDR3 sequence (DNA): TGTGCCAGCAGTTACTCGAGGGGCACCGGGGAGCTGTTTTTT. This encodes CASSYSRGTGELFF.

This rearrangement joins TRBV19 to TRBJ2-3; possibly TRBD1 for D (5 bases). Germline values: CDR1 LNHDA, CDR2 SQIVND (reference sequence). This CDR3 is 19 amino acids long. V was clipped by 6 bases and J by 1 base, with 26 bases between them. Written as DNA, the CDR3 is TGTGCCAGTAGCACAGATAGGGGTATTGGATTTTGGGGCACAGATACGCAGTATTTT. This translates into CASSTDRGIGFWGTDTQYF.

The CDR3: CASSLAGTGGPLSGNTIYF. The CDR3 DNA reads TGTGCCAGCAGCTTAGCCGGGACAGGGGGCCCACTCTCTGGAAACACCATATATTTT. The gene calls are TRBV7-9 and TRBJ1-3; 12 bases fit TRBD1. The germline V gene encodes CDR1 SEHNR and CDR2 FQNEAQ (reference sequence). Trimming cost V 0 bases and J 0 bases; bases outside gene matches: 6. This CDR3 contains 19 residues.

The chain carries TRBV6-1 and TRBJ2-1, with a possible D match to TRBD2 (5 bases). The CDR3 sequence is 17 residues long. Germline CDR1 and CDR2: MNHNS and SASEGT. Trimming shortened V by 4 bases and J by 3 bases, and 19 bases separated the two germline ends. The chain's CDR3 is CASSGPPPAGFYNEQFF. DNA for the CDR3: TGTGCCAGCAGTGGGCCACCCCCTGCGGGTTTCTACAATGAGCAGTTCTTC.

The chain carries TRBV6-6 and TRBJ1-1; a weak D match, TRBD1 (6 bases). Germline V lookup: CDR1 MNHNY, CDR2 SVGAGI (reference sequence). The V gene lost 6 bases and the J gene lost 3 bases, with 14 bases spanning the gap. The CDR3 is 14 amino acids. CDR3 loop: CASRKGGGDTEAFF. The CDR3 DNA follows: TGTGCCAGCAGAAAAGGGGGGGGCGACACTGAAGCTTTCTTT.

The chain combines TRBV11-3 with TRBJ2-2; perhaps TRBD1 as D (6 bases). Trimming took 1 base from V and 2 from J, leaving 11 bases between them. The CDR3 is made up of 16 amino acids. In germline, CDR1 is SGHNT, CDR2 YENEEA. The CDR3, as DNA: TGTGCCAGCAGCTTAGGTGGGACACCTAACACCGGGGAGCTGTTTTTT. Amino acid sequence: CASSLGGTPNTGELFF.

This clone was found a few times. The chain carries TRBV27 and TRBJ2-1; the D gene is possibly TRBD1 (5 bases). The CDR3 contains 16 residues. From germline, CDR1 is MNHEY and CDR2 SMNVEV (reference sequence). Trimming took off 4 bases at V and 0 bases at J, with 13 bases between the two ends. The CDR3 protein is CASSSYRINSYNEQFF. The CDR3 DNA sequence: TGTGCCAGCAGTTCCTACAGGATTAACTCCTACAATGAGCAGTTCTTC.

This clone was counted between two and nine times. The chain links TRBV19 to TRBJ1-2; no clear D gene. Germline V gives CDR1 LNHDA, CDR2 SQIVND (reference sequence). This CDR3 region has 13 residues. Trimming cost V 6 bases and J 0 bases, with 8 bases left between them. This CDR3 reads CASSSLANYGYTF. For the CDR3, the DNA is TGTGCCAGTAGCTCTTTAGCTAACTATGGCTACACCTTC.

CDR3 sequence (DNA): TGTGCCAGCAAAACGAGGGGTTCGGGGGAGCAGTACTTC. This translates into CASKTRGSGEQYF. V is TRBV6-6 and J is TRBJ2-7; possibly TRBD1 or TRBD2 for D (5 bases each). The CDR3 is 13 residues long. Germline-derived CDR1 and CDR2 are MNHNY and SVGAGI (reference sequence). The germline V and J ends were trimmed by 7 bases and 7 bases, with 17 bases remaining between them.

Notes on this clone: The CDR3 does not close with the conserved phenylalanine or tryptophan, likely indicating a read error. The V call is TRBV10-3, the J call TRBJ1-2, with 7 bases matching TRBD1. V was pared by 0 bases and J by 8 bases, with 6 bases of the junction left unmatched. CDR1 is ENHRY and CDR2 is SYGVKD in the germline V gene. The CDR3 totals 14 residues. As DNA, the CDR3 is TGTGCCATCAGTGAGTCGACAGGGTCGGGAGGCTACACCCTC. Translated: CAISESTGSGGYTL.

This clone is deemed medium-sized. This CDR3 reads CASTVGPIVNYGYTF. CDR3 nucleotide sequence: TGTGCCAGCACCGTGGGGCCCATCGTTAACTATGGCTACACCTTC. J is TRBJ1-2 and V is TRBV6-1; tentative D call: TRBD1 (5 bases). V was shortened by 7 bases and J by 1 base, with 16 bases between the two germline ends. This CDR3 is built from 15 residues. Germline V gives CDR1 MNHNS, CDR2 SASEGT.

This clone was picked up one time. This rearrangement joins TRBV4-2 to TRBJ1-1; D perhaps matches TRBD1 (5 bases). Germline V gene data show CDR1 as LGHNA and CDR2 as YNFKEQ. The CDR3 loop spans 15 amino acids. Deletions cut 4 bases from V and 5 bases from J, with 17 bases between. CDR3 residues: CASSPQTASGTEAFF. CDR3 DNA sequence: TGTGCCAGCAGCCCCCAGACAGCCTCCGGGACTGAAGCTTTCTTT.

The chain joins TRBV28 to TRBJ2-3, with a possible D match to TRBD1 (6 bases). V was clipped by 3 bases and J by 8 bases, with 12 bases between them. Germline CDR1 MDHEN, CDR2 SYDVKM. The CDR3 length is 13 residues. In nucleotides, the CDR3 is TGTGCCAGCAGTTTGAGGGGGATGGGTACGCAGTATTTT. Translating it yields CASSLRGMGTQYF.

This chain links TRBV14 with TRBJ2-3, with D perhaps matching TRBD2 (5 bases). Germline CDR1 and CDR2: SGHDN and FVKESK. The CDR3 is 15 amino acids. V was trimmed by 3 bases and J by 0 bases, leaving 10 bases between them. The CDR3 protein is CASSQGGLSTDTQYF. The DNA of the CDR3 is TGTGCCAGCAGCCAGGGCGGGCTAAGCACAGATACGCAGTATTTT.

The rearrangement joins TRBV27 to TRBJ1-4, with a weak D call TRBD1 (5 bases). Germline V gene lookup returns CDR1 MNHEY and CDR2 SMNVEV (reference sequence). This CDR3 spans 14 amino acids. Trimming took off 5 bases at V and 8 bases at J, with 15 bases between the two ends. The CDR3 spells CASSISRVGEKLFF. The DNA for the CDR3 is TGTGCCAGCAGTATCAGCAGGGTAGGGGAAAAACTGTTTTTT.

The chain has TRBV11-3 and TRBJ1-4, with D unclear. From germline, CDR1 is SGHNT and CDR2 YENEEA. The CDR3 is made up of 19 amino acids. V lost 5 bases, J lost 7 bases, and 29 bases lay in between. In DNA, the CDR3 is TGTGCCAGCAGCCAATCACCAGCTCTCTCTAGAGGGAAGCGTGAAAAACTGTTTTTT. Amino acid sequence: CASSQSPALSRGKREKLFF.

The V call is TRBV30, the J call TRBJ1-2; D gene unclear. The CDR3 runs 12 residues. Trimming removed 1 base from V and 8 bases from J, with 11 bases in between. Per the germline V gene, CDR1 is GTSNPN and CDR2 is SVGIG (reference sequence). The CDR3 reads CAWSEGVSGYTF. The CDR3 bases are TGTGCCTGGAGTGAGGGAGTATCGGGCTACACCTTC.

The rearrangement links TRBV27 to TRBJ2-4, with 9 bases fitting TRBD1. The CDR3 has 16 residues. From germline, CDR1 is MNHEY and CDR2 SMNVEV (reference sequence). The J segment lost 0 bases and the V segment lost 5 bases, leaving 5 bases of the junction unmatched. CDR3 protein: CASSAGQGSAKNIQYF. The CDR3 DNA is TGTGCCAGCAGTGCGGGACAGGGTTCAGCCAAAAACATTCAGTACTTC.